This T cell receptor (beta chain) was identified during a study of blood T cell repertoires in COVID-19. On the study more broadly: Sites across the United States, Italy and Spain contributed samples from acute and convalescent COVID-19.

Each participant's cohort was designated according to participant-reported clinical history. Within 2 weeks of study entry, exposed participants had contacted a PCR-confirmed or clinician-diagnosed COVID-19 case. Repertoires were generated with immunoSEQ multiplex PCR, while TCRdb's copy carries only in-frame clones and drops some. The data hold roughly 200,000 clones, with 75% to 90% observed a single time. This TCR was sampled from a woman under 40 who had been exposed to COVID-19. The specimen sequenced was PBMCs or T cells enriched from blood (not recorded which).

The CDR3 loop is CAIKLEGFYGYTF. DNA of the CDR3: TGTGCCATCAAGTTGGAGGGGTTCTATGGCTACACCTTC. This chain links TRBV10-3 with TRBJ1-2; D may be TRBD1 (5 bases). Trimming removed 7 bases at V and 4 bases at J, with 13 bases between. Germline V gene data show CDR1 as ENHRY and CDR2 as SYGVKD. The CDR3 is 13 amino acids.